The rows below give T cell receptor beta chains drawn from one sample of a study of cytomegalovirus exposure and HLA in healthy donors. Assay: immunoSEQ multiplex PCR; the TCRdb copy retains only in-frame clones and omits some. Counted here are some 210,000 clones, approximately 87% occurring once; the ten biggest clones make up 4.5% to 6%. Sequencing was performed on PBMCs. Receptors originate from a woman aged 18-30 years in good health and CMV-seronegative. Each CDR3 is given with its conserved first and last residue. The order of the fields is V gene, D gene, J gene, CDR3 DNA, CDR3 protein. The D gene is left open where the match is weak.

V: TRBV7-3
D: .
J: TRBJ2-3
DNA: TGTGCCAGCAGCTCTGGGTCCCTCACAGATACGCAGTATTTT
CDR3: CASSSGSLTDTQYF

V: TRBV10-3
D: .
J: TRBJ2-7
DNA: TGTGCCACCCGGCGGTCAGGGGTTGGAGGCGAGCAGTACTTC
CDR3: CATRRSGVGGEQYF

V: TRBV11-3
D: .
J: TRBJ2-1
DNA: TGTGCCAGCAGCTTTCAGAACCACAATGAGCAGTTCTTC
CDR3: CASSFQNHNEQFF

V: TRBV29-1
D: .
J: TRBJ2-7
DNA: TGCAGCGTTGTGAGGTTAGCCTACGAGCAGTACTTC
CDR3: CSVVRLAYEQYF

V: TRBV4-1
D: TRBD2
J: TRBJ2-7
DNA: TGCGCCAGCAGCCAAGAAGCGGGAGGGTTTGGCGAGCAGTACTTC
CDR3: CASSQEAGGFGEQYF

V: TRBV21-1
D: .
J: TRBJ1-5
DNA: TGTGCCAGCAGCAAGGGAGTGGATCGCCAGCCCCAGCATTTT
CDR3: CASSKGVDRQPQHF

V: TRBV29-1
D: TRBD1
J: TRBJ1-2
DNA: TGCAGCGTACCGGGACAGAACTATGGCTACACCTTC
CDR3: CSVPGQNYGYTF

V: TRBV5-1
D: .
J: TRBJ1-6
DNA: TGCGCCAGCAGCGCCCTCCCCCAGAACGATTCACCCCTCCACTTT
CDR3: CASSALPQNDSPLHF

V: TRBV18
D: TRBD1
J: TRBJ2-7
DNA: TGTGCCAGCTCACGGCAGGGGGACCTCTTTGGTGAGCAGTACTTC
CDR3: CASSRQGDLFGEQYF

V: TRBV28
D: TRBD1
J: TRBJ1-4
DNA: TGTGCCAGCAGCGTTAGGGACAGGGGGCGAGATGAAAAACTGTTTTTT
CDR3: CASSVRDRGRDEKLFF

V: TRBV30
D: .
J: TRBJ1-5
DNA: TGTGCCTGGAGTGACCTCGGCGGGCAGCCCCAGCATTTT
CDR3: CAWSDLGGQPQHF

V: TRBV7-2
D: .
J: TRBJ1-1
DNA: TGTGCCAGCAGCTTAACCCGACACGTGAACACTGAAGCTTTCTTT
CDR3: CASSLTRHVNTEAFF

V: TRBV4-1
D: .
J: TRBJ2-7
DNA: TGCGCCAGCAGCCAAGCACAGAACTACGAGCAGTACTTC
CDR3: CASSQAQNYEQYF

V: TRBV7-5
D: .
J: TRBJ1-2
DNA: TGTGTCAGAAGCTGTGACAAGACGGCCTATGGCTACACCTTC
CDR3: CVRSCDKTAYGYTF